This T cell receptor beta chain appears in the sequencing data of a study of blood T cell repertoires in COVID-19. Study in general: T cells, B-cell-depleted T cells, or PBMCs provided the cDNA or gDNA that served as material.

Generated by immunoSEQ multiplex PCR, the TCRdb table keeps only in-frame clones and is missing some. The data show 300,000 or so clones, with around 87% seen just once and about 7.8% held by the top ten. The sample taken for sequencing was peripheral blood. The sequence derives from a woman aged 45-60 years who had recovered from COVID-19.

The DNA of the CDR3 is TGCGCCAGCAGCTCACTAGCGGGAGGGGATACGCAGTATTTT. It encodes CASSSLAGGDTQYF. The chain couples TRBV5-1 to TRBJ2-3; 13 nucleotides align to TRBD2. The CDR3 has 14 amino acids. After removal of 3 bases from V and 6 bases from J, the junction contained 1 base not matched to a gene. CDR1 and CDR2 (germline): SGHRS, YFSETQ.